This T cell receptor beta chain was recovered during a study of T and B cells in COVID-19 patients. Multiplex PCR with BIOMED2 TRB-A/B primer pools amplified TRB rearrangements. TCRdb analysed the multiplex PCR reads with MiXCR anew, one entry per CDR3 protein. Found here are about 18,000 distinct CDR3 sequences, roughly 36% of them singletons; the top ten hold about 15%. With V trimmed by 2 bases and J by 5 bases, 11 bases remained unmatched. In germline, CDR1 is SGHRS, CDR2 YFSETQ. The CDR3 totals 17 residues. From blood, roughly 250-500 ng of genomic DNA served as TRB template. The TCR was taken from a human donor with active COVID-19. Material: blood. The genes are TRBV5-1 and TRBJ2-3; 10 bases align to TRBD1. This CDR3 is CASSFIFRDRGGDTQYF. For the CDR3, the DNA is TGCGCCAGCAGCTTTATCTTCCGGGACAGGGGCGGAGATACGCAGTATTTT.